The clone carrying this TCR beta chain was seen ten or more times. The antigen remains unidentified. This entry belongs to a study of CD8 T cells in ankylosing spondylitis. Between the trimmed V and J ends, which lost 6 bases and 7 bases, there was a span of 16 bases. The CDR3 runs 15 residues. CDR1 SGHAT and CDR2 FQNNGV come from the germline V gene. Study-wide results and limits: Among TCR beta sequences, a motif of about 8 highly homologous variants appeared characteristic of ankylosing spondylitis blood.

For TCR beta, libraries came from quantitative 5'-RACE with molecular barcodes. One entry per CDR3 protein, called by TCRdb with MiXCR from the 5' RACE reads. The sample shows 500,000 or so distinct CDR3 sequences, about 5% of them seen only once. The sample consisted of blood, either unsorted or a sorted T cell fraction (not recorded which). This chain connects TRBV11-2 to TRBJ1-6, with D possibly matching TRBD1 (5 bases). The source is a male donor with ankylosing spondylitis. CDR3 amino acids: CASRRPGRQNSPLHF. The CDR3 coding sequence is TGTGCCAGCAGGCGGCCGGGACGGCAGAATTCACCCCTCCACTTT.